This T cell receptor (beta chain) was obtained from a study of cytomegalovirus exposure and HLA in healthy donors. General study points: Researchers reported in a later analysis that common viral pathogens appeared linked to several top clusters. TCR beta sequences reportedly predicted most subjects' HLA-A and HLA-B alleles accurately. In a later analysis, most CMV-associated TCR beta chains appeared HLA-restricted. A later analysis reportedly found fewer N-insertions in an Asian-associated ancestry cluster than the roughly 670-donor mean.

V lost 1 base and J 2 bases, leaving 15 bases between the germline ends. Germline loops: CDR1 LGHNT, CDR2 FRNRAP. CDR3 length: 17 amino acids. For this clone: The antigen remains unidentified.

PCR employed 60 Vbeta and 13 Jbeta primers. Assay: immunoSEQ multiplex PCR; the TCRdb copy retains only in-frame clones and omits some. Of around 190,000 clones in the sample, about four fifths were seen once. The sequenced material came from PBMCs. The TCR originated in a man in his forties in good health and CMV-seropositive. V is TRBV12-5 and J is TRBJ2-1; D unresolved. The CDR3 is CASGLGALESPYNEQFF. The CDR3 DNA sequence: TGTGCTAGTGGTTTGGGCGCACTGGAGAGCCCCTACAATGAGCAGTTCTTC.